The 15 T cell receptor beta chains presented below share a single source sample, sequenced in a study of TIL therapy for anti-PD-1-resistant metastatic lung cancer (dated by TCRdb to the early 2020s). TCR beta CDR3 regions were amplified from genomic DNA by bias-controlled multiplex PCR with the immunoSEQ v3 hsTCRB kit. TCRdb obtained this table from immuneACCESS and retained in-frame rearrangements with V and J assigned. These tables miss some clones; where compared with another copy, unresolved V genes account for less than half of the shortfall, and the remainder is unexplained. In all, the sample holds more than 9,000 clones, and 58% of those were seen once. The leading ten clones occupy more than 6% of the sample. The time point label, as the study defines it: pre-treatment sample, taken before nivolumab and TIL therapy. Baseline tumor samples were excised metastases, mostly pleural nodules or supraclavicular lymph nodes, from the same resection used to grow TIL.

Sequencing used tumor tissue, obtained at baseline. The receptors were gathered from a person aged 25-85 years with non-small cell lung cancer.

The V and J genes are TRBV28 and TRBJ1-5; D may be TRBD1 (6 bases). V dropped 4 bases and J dropped 2 bases, with 9 bases sitting between them. The CDR3 is 14 residues long. CDR1 and CDR2 from the germline V gene are MDHEN and SYDVKM. The CDR3: CASSWGAGNQPQHF. CDR3 bases: TGTGCCAGCAGTTGGGGGGCAGGCAATCAGCCCCAGCATTTT. Looking up the rest from reference TRBV28 and TRBJ1-5 gives the full variable domain: DVKVTQSSRYLVKRTGEKVFLECVQDMDHENMFWYRQDPGLGLRLIYFSYDVKMKEKGDIPEGYSVSREKKERFSLILESASTNQTSMYLCASSWGAGNQPQHFGDGTRLSIL.

V gene TRBV6-5 combines with J gene TRBJ2-3; tentatively, D is TRBD2 (5 bases). This CDR3 region has 15 residues. The germline gives CDR1 MNHEY, CDR2 SVGAGI. Trimming stripped 2 bases from V and 4 bases from J, with 13 bases between. As DNA, the CDR3 is TGTGCCAGCAGTTACACACCTAGCTCCCCAGATACGCAGTATTTT. Amino acids: CASSYTPSSPDTQYF.

The chain uses TRBV28 and TRBJ1-1; no definite D call. This CDR3 region has 14 residues. V was trimmed by 3 bases and J by 0 bases, leaving 8 bases between them. CDR1 MDHEN and CDR2 SYDVKM come from the germline V gene. The CDR3: CASSFLDLNTEAFF. The CDR3 nucleotides are TGTGCCAGCAGTTTCCTCGACTTGAACACTGAAGCTTTCTTT.

The chain links TRBV4-1 to TRBJ2-1; TRBD2 matches at 9 bases. CDR1 and CDR2 (germline): MGHRA, YSYEKL. Trimming removed 4 bases from V and 0 bases from J; junction bases left unmatched: 7. The CDR3 consists of 17 residues. The CDR3 DNA reads as TGCGCCAGCAGCCCAGCGGGGGGTCGGAGCTCCTACAATGAGCAGTTCTTC. Its protein product is CASSPAGGRSSYNEQFF.

CDR3 residues: CASSTQGSTDTQYF. The CDR3 DNA reads as TGTGCCAGTAGTACTCAGGGGAGCACAGATACGCAGTATTTT. The V gene is TRBV19, the J gene TRBJ2-3; perhaps TRBD1 as D (6 bases). Looked up from germline, CDR1 is LNHDA and CDR2 is SQIVND (reference sequence). This CDR3 spans 14 amino acids. Trimming cost V 4 bases and J 0 bases, with 8 bases left between them.

This clone was picked up a small number of times. This same CDR3 is encoded by further DNA sequences in the sample. CDR3 nucleotide sequence: TGCGCCAGCAGCCAAGATAGAAACAATGAGCAGTTCTTC. The encoded protein is CASSQDRNNEQFF. The V call is TRBV4-1, the J call TRBJ2-1; D is uncertain. V lost 0 bases and J lost 5, with 5 bases in between. Germline CDR1 is MGHRA and CDR2 is YSYEKL. The CDR3 contains 13 residues.

The chain links TRBV2 to TRBJ2-3; unclear D gene. Trimming took off 11 bases at V and 5 bases at J, with 11 bases between the two ends. CDR3 length: 11 residues. Germline V gives CDR1 SNHLY, CDR2 FYNNEI. The CDR3 nucleotides read TGTGCCGCTCTCGGTGGAGATACGCAGTATTTT. Its translation: CAALGGDTQYF.

V gene TRBV11-3 combines with J gene TRBJ1-5; perhaps TRBD1 as D (6 bases). This CDR3 is built from 18 residues. V shed 1 base and J shed 6 bases, with 22 bases lying between them. Germline values: CDR1 SGHNT, CDR2 YENEEA. CDR3 nucleotides: TGTGCCAGCAGCTTAGGGTGTGGGGGCCTCAGGGGTTTTCAGCCCCAGCATTTT. Its protein is CASSLGCGGLRGFQPQHF.

V gene TRBV5-8 combines with J gene TRBJ2-7, with D perhaps being TRBD1 or TRBD2 (5 bases each). V gave up 0 bases and J gave up 0 bases, with 16 bases separating them. This CDR3 has 17 amino acids. The germline gives CDR1 SGHTS, CDR2 YDEGEE. The CDR3 DNA sequence: TGTGCCAGCAGCTTGGGGGGGTCTTGGACACCCTCCTACGAGCAGTACTTC. It encodes CASSLGGSWTPSYEQYF.

This CDR3 is CASSSRPGLAYEQYF. CDR3 sequence (DNA): TGTGCCAGCAGCTCAAGACCCGGACTAGCCTACGAGCAGTACTTC. The chain has TRBV7-3 and TRBJ2-7, with 7 bases aligning to TRBD2. The V gene's germline CDR1 is SGHTA and CDR2 FQGTGA. The V and J ends lost 4 bases and 2 bases, in that order; junction bases with no gene match: 8. The CDR3 sequence is 15 residues long.

The chain is built from TRBV7-7 and TRBJ2-7; 11 nucleotides line up with TRBD2. Germline V gene sequence: CDR1 SSHAT, CDR2 FNYEAQ (reference sequence). CDR3 length: 14 amino acids. J was trimmed by 3 bases and V by 9 bases; bases with no gene match: 7. CDR3 nucleotide sequence: TGTGCCAGATCTACCGGGACTAGCGGCTACGAGCAGTACTTC. Translation gives CARSTGTSGYEQYF.

Only a few counts were recorded for this clone. The chain has TRBV30 and TRBJ1-1; D is unclear. Germline-derived CDR1 and CDR2 are GTSNPN and SVGIG (reference sequence). The CDR3 loop spans 15 amino acids. V lost 4 bases, J lost 1 base, and 16 bases lay in between. CDR3 amino acids: CAWTSVATRNTEAFF. The DNA of the CDR3 is TGTGCCTGGACCTCAGTGGCAACTCGGAACACTGAAGCTTTCTTT.

The chain joins TRBV11-2 to TRBJ2-5; D ambiguous. Trimming removed 5 bases at V and 3 bases at J, with 10 bases between. The CDR3 has 13 residues. Germline CDR1 and CDR2: SGHAT and FQNNGV. Here the CDR3 DNA reads TGTGCCAGCAGCCTCTTAGTAAAAGAGACCCAGTACTTC. Amino acid sequence: CASSLLVKETQYF.

The chain recombines TRBV6-5 with TRBJ1-6; D unclear. The length of the CDR3 is 15 residues. Trimming removed 8 bases from V and 8 bases from J, with 19 bases in between. Per germline, CDR1 MNHEY and CDR2 SVGAGI. Here the CDR3 reads CASELEEGWHSPLHF. The CDR3 DNA is TGTGCCAGCGAATTGGAGGAGGGATGGCATTCACCCCTCCACTTT.

This clone was recorded a few times. The genes are TRBV30 and TRBJ1-4, with a weak D call TRBD1 (5 bases). This CDR3 spans 14 amino acids. Germline-derived CDR1 and CDR2 are GTSNPN and SVGIG (reference sequence). The V and J ends lost 2 bases and 2 bases respectively, with 9 bases between them. CDR3 coding DNA: TGTGCCTGGAGTTGGACACTCACTAATGAAAAACTGTTTTTT. Translating gives CAWSWTLTNEKLFF. The whole variable domain, filled in from reference TRBV30 and TRBJ1-4, reads SQTIHQWPATLVQPVGSPLSLECTVEGTSNPNLYWYRQAAGRGLQLLFYSVGIGQISSEVPQNLSASRPQDRQFILSSKKLLLSDSGFYLCAWSWTLTNEKLFFGSGTQLSVL.